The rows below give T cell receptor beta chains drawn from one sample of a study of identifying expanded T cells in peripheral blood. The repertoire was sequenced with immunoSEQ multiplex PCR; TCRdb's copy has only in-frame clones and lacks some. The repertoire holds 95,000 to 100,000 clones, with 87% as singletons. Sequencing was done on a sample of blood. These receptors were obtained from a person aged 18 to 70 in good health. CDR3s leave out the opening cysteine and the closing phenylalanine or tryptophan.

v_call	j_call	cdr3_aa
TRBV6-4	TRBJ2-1	ASSDRGGYNEQF
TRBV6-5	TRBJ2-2	ASSYSLVHPGGELF
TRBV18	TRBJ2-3	ASSRGTGEDTQY
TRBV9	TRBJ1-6	ASSVGDSHDSPLH
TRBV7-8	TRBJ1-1	ASSRNWGETTEAF
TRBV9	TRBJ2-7	ASSRIGQGMSYEQY
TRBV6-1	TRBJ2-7	ASRERPSRGDEQY
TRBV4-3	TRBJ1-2	ASSQNRGANYGYT
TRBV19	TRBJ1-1	ASSLGGATEAF
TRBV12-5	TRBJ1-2	ASGLFPRTGANGYT
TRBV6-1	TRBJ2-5	ASSEGFGVQETQY
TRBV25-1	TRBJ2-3	ASSELAGRTTDTQY
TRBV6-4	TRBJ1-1	ASSDGQENTEAF
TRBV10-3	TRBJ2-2	AISPGQVYTGELF
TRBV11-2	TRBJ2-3	ASSLGFATSYTDTQY
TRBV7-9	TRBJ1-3	ASSFSSGSGNTIY
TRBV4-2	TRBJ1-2	ASSQTGLGYGYT
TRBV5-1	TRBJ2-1	ASSFVRTGDGEQF
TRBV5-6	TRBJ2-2	ASSNGQGIAGELF
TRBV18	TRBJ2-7	ASSPPSGGAEQY
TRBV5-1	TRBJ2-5	ASSLAGMGTLQETQY
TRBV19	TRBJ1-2	ASSMGAAGYT
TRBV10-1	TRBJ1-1	ASSAERRVNTEAF
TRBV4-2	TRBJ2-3	ASSQGTRGANTDTQY
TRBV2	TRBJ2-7	ACGTWTFYEQY
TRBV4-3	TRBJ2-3	ASSPGQGKADTQY
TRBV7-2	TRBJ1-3	ASSLVSGNTIY
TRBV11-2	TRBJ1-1	ASSLYAEAF
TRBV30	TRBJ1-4	AWDSGATNEKLF
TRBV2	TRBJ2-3	ASSGPLPTSGNTDTQY
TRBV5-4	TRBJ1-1	ASSLGDRGNEAF
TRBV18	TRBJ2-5	ASSISPPSETQY
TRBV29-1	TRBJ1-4	SVVGQGNEKLF
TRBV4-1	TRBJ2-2	ASSQDARWTGPGNTGELF
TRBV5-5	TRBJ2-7	ASSLASTGGLNEQY
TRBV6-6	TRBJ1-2	ASSSIDKTSNYGYT
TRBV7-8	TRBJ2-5	ASSSPGQETQY
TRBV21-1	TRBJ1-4	ASSKVLGLQVAMSTNEKLF